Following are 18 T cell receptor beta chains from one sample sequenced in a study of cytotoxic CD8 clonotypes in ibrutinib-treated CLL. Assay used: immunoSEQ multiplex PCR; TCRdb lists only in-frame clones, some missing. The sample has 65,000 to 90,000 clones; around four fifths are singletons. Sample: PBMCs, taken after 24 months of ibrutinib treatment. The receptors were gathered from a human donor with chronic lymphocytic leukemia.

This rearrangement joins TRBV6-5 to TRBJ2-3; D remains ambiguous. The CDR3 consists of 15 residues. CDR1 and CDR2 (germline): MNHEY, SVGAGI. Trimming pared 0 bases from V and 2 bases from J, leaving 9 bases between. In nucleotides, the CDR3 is TGTGCCAGCAGTTACTCTGGAGCCTCCACAGATACGCAGTATTTT. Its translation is CASSYSGASTDTQYF.

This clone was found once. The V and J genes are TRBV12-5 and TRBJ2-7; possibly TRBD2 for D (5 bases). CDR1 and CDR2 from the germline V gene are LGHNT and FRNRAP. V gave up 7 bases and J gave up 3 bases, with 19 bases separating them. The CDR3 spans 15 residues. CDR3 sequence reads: CASDGGPQDFYEQYF. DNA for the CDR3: TGTGCTAGTGATGGCGGGCCCCAAGACTTCTACGAGCAGTACTTC.

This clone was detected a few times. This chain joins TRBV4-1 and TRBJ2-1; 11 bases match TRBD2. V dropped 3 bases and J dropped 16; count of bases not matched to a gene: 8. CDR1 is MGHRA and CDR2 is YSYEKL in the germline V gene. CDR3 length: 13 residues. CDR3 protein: CASSQVAGGPRFF. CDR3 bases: TGCGCCAGCAGCCAGGTAGCGGGAGGGCCGCGCTTCTTC.

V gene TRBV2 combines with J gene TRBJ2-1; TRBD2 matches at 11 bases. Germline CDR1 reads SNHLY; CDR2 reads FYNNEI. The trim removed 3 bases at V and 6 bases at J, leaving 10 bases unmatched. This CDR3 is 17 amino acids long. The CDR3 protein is CASSETGTSGFPNEQFF. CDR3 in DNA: TGTGCCAGCAGTGAGACCGGGACTAGCGGATTCCCCAATGAGCAGTTCTTC. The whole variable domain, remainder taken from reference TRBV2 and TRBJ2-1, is EPEVTQTPSHQVTQMGQEVILRCVPISNHLYFYWYRQILGQKVEFLVSFYNNEISEKSEIFDDQFSVERPDGSNFTLKIRSTKLEDSAMYFCASSETGTSGFPNEQFFGPGTRLTVL.

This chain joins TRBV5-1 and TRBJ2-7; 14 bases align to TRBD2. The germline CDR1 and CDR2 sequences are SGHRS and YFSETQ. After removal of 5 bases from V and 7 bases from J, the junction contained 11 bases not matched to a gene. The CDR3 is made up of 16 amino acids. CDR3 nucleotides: TGCGCCAGCAGTGGGACTAGCGGGAGCGTCGCAGGGGAGCAGTACTTC. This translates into CASSGTSGSVAGEQYF. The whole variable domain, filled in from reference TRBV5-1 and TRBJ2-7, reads KAGVTQTPRYLIKTRGQQVTLSCSPISGHRSVSWYQQTPGQGLQFLFEYFSETQRNKGNFPGRFSGRQFSNSRSEMNVSTLELGDSALYLCASSGTSGSVAGEQYFGPGTRLTVT.

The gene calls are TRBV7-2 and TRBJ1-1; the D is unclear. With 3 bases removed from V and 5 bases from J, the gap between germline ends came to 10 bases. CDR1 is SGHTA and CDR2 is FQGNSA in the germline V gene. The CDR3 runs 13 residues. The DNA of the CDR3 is TGTGCCAGCAGCTTCATGGGGAGAACTGAAGCTTTCTTT. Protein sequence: CASSFMGRTEAFF.

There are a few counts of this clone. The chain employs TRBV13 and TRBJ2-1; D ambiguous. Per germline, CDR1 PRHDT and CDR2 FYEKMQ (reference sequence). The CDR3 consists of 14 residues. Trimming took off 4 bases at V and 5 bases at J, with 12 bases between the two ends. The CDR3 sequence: CASSSRRTNNEQFF. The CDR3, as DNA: TGTGCCAGCAGCTCACGGCGGACGAACAATGAGCAGTTCTTC.

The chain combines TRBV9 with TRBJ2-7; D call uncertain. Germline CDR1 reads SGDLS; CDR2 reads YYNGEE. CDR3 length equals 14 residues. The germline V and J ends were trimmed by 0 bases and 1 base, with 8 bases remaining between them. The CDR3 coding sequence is TGTGCCAGCAGCGTAGGTGCCTTTTCCTACGAGCAGTACTTC. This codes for CASSVGAFSYEQYF. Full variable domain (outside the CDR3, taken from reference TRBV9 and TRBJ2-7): DSGVTQTPKHLITATGQRVTLRCSPRSGDLSVYWYQQSLDQGLQFLIQYYNGEERAKGNILERFSAQQFPDLHSELNLSSLELGDSALYFCASSVGAFSYEQYFGPGTRLTVT.

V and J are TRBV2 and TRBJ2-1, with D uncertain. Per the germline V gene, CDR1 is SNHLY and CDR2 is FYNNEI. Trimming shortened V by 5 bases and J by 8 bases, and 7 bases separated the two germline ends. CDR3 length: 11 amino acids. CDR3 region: CASSKMDEQFF. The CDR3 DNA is TGTGCCAGCAGTAAGATGGATGAGCAGTTCTTC.

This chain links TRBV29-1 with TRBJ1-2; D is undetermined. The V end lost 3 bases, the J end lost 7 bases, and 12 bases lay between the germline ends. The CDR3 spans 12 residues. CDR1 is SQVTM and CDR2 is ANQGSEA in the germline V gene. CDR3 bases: TGCAGCGTTGATATGGGAGTACGTGGCTACACCTTC. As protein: CSVDMGVRGYTF.

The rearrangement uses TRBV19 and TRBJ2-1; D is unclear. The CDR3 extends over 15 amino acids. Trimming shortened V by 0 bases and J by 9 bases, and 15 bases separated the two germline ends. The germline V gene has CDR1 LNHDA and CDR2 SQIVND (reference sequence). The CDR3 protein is CASSIEDPNDAEQFF. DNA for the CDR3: TGTGCCAGTAGTATAGAGGATCCCAACGATGCTGAGCAGTTCTTC.

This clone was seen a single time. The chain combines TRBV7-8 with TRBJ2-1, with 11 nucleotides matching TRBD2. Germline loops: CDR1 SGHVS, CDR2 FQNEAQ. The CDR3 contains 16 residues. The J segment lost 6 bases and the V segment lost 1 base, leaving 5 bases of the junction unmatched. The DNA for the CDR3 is TGTGCCAGCAGCTTAGTACTAGCGGGAGTCGGCAATGAGCAGTTCTTC. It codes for CASSLVLAGVGNEQFF.

The CDR3 coding sequence is TGTGCCAGCAGCTTGCAGGACGAGCAGTACTTC. Residues: CASSLQDEQYF. This chain connects TRBV5-5 to TRBJ2-7; D ambiguous. The V gene lost 1 base and the J gene lost 5 bases, with 4 bases spanning the gap. The CDR3 totals 11 residues. Germline V gene sequence: CDR1 SGHKS, CDR2 YYEKEE (reference sequence).

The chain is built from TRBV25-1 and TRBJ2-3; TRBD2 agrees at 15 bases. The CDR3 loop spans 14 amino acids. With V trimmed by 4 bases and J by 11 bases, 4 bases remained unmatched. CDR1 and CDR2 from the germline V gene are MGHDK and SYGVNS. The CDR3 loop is CASSGTGLAGGQYF. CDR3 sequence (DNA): TGTGCCAGCAGTGGCACGGGACTAGCGGGAGGGCAGTATTTT.

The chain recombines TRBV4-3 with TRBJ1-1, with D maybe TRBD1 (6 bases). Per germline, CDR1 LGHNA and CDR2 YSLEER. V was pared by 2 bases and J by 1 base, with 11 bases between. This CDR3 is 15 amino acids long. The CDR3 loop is CASSQTGRANTEAFF. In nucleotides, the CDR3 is TGCGCCAGCAGCCAAACAGGGAGGGCGAACACTGAAGCTTTCTTT.

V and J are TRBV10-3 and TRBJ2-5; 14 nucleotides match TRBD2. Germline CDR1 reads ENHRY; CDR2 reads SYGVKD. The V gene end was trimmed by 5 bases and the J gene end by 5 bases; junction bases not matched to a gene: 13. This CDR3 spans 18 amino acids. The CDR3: CAISSGLAGGVRPETQYF. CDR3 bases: TGTGCCATCAGTTCCGGACTAGCGGGAGGTGTAAGGCCGGAGACCCAGTACTTC.

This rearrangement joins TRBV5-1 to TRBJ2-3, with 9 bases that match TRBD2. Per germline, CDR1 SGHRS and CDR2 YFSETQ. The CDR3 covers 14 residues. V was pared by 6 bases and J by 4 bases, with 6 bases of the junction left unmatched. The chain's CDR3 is CASKVAGEADTQYF. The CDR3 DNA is TGCGCCAGCAAAGTAGCGGGAGAGGCAGATACGCAGTATTTT.

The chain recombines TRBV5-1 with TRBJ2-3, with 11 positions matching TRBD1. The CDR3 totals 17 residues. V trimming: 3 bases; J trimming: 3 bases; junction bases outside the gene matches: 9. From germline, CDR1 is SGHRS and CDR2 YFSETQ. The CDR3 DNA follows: TGCGCCAGCAGCTCCCTCCGAAGGGACAGGGGGACAGATACGCAGTATTTT. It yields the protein CASSSLRRDRGTDTQYF.